Below, 19 T cell receptor beta chains from the same sample are listed, as sequenced in a study of identical twins listed by TCRdb under 2016. Library generation was performed with 5' RACE. For sequencing, an Illumina HiSeq 2000 was employed. TCRdb reprocessing: public reads trimmed at Q25 with fastp, clones called with MiXCR, in-frame beta chains kept. Merged by CDR3 protein, the rows form single entries marked with the most common genes and DNA. Within this sample are 1.5 million to 2 million distinct CDR3 sequences, with about 30% of them counted one time only. The ten biggest clones cover around 0.3% of the sample. Sequenced input: cord blood. The receptor source for this set is a newborn girl in good health.

There are many counts of this clonotype. The CDR3 region has the DNA TGTGCCAGCACAACTAGCGGGTTAGCCAAAAACATTCAGTACTTC. Protein product: CASTTSGLAKNIQYF. The J gene is TRBJ2-4, the V gene TRBV28; 9 bases map to TRBD2. The germline gives CDR1 MDHEN, CDR2 SYDVKM. This CDR3 has 15 amino acids. The ends lost 7 bases at V and 0 bases at J; junction bases unmatched: 4.

The CDR3 protein is CASSYDLAGPYNEQFF. CDR3 sequence (DNA): TGTGCCAGCAGTTATGACCTAGCGGGGCCCTACAATGAGCAGTTCTTC. The chain is built from TRBV6-5 and TRBJ2-1; 9 bases map to TRBD2. V shed 3 bases and J 2 bases; nucleotides not matched to a gene: 5. Germline V gene sequence: CDR1 MNHEY, CDR2 SVGAGI. The CDR3 covers 16 residues.

This clonotype has a count of ten or more. V usage is TRBV15 and J usage is TRBJ2-3; 9 bases fit TRBD2. Germline CDR1 is LNHNV and CDR2 is YYDKDF (reference sequence). The V gene end was trimmed by 5 bases and the J gene end by 2 bases; junction bases not matched to a gene: 5. CDR3 length: 15 amino acids. CDR3 loop: CATSVLAGDTDTQYF. The CDR3 nucleotides are TGTGCCACCAGCGTATTAGCGGGGGACACAGATACGCAGTATTTT.

This clonotype was counted a few times. The J gene is TRBJ2-7, the V gene TRBV3-1; TRBD2 agrees at 7 bases. The end of the DNA aligns better with TRBJ2-5, so the J call may be wrong. The germline V gene encodes CDR1 LGHDT and CDR2 YNNKEL (reference sequence). The CDR3 loop spans 15 amino acids. The CDR3 coding sequence is TGTGCCAGCAGCCAACTCGGCGGGAGTTTTGGGACCCAGTACTTC. This sequence encodes CASSQLGGSFGTQYF.

This clonotype was observed a few times. The genes are TRBV13 and TRBJ1-2; perhaps TRBD1 as D (6 bases). The CDR3 totals 12 residues. Germline loops: CDR1 PRHDT, CDR2 FYEKMQ (reference sequence). Between the trimmed V and J ends, which lost 2 bases and 8 bases, there was a span of 9 bases. The CDR3 coding sequence is TGTGCCAGCAGCTTAAATCAGGGGGGCTACACCTTC. Its protein is CASSLNQGGYTF.

This chain connects TRBV10-3 to TRBJ2-4, with D perhaps matching TRBD1 (7 bases). The assigned J gene may be wrong: the sequence end matches TRBJ2-7 better. In germline, CDR1 is ENHRY, CDR2 SYGVKD. The CDR3 has 14 amino acids. CDR3 amino acids: CAISGLTGEDEQYF. In DNA, the CDR3 is TGTGCCATCAGCGGACTTACAGGGGAGGACGAGCAGTACTTC.

This clonotype was counted a few times. The chain has TRBV28 and TRBJ2-5, with no clear D. This CDR3 has 12 amino acids. The V gene lost 5 bases and the J gene lost 4 bases, with 8 bases spanning the gap. CDR1 is MDHEN, CDR2 SYDVKM, per germline. This CDR3 reads CASSRQSETQYF. The CDR3 DNA reads TGTGCCAGCAGTAGACAATCAGAGACCCAGTACTTC. The entire variable domain, with the rest obtained from reference TRBV28 and TRBJ2-5, is as follows: DVKVTQSSRYLVKRTGEKVFLECVQDMDHENMFWYRQDPGLGLRLIYFSYDVKMKEKGDIPEGYSVSREKKERFSLILESASTNQTSMYLCASSRQSETQYFGPGTRLLVL.

In the case of this clonotype: A read error is possible here, since a much larger clone lies one base away. The chain employs TRBV28 and TRBJ2-4; unclear D gene. The J call may be wrong; the DNA end is better matched by TRBJ2-7. From germline, CDR1 is MDHEN and CDR2 SYDVKM. The CDR3 totals 10 residues. In DNA, the CDR3 is TGTGCCAGCAGTTTCCCCGAGCAGTACTTC. It is translated as CASSFPEQYF.

This clonotype has a handful of counts. The rearrangement links TRBV6-6 to TRBJ2-5; TRBD1 aligns across 8 bases. The V gene end was trimmed by 7 bases and the J gene end by 7 bases; junction bases not matched to a gene: 20. The CDR3 contains 17 residues. Germline CDR1 and CDR2: MNHNY and SVGAGI (reference sequence). CDR3 nucleotide sequence: TGTGCCAGCACCCAAGAACCTGGACAGGGTGATTATTGGACCCAGTACTTC. Amino acid sequence: CASTQEPGQGDYWTQYF.

This chain connects TRBV20-1 to TRBJ1-5; 7 bases map to TRBD1. Germline V lookup: CDR1 DFQATT, CDR2 SNEGSKA (reference sequence). The CDR3 consists of 17 residues. Trimming cost V 3 bases and J 0 bases; bases outside gene matches: 11. Here the CDR3 DNA reads TGCAGTGCTAGCTTAAGGGGGCGCAACCTTAGCAATCAGCCCCAGCATTTT. It encodes CSASLRGRNLSNQPQHF.

This chain connects TRBV6-1 to TRBJ1-1; D gene uncertain. V was trimmed by 6 bases and J by 3 bases, leaving 14 bases between them. CDR1 and CDR2 (germline): MNHNS, SASEGT. There are 14 residues in the CDR3. This chain's CDR3 is CASSLHPRDTEAFF. The DNA of the CDR3 is TGTGCCAGCAGCCTCCACCCGAGGGACACTGAAGCTTTCTTT.

The CDR3 DNA follows: TGTGCCAGCAGCAAGGGAGTAGCGGGTCTCTACAATGAGCAGTTCTTC. Protein product: CASSKGVAGLYNEQFF. This chain connects TRBV21-1 to TRBJ2-1; TRBD2 is the table's D call, not checked against the DNA. TRBV21-1 is a pseudogene. The CDR3 has 16 amino acids.

V gene TRBV5-1 combines with J gene TRBJ2-7; 12 bases align to TRBD2. This CDR3 contains 16 residues. From germline, CDR1 is SGHRS and CDR2 YFSETQ. V shed 4 bases, J shed 7 bases, and the junction held 12 bases outside the gene matches. DNA for the CDR3: TGCGCCAGCAGCCTTACGACTAGCGGGAGACGCAATGAGCAGTACTTC. Amino acids: CASSLTTSGRRNEQYF.

V is TRBV10-3 and J is TRBJ1-1; D is ambiguous. The length of the CDR3 is 16 residues. V gave up 6 bases and J gave up 5 bases, with 22 bases separating them. From germline, CDR1 is ENHRY and CDR2 SYGVKD. The CDR3 DNA is TGTGCCATCAGCTTCGGCACACGGGAGCCGGGGACTGAAGCTTTCTTT. Translating it yields CAISFGTREPGTEAFF.

V gene TRBV12-3 or TRBV12-4 combines with J gene TRBJ2-2, with 9 nucleotides matching TRBD1. The CDR3 is 15 amino acids. After removal of 7 bases from V and 5 bases from J, the junction contained 8 bases not matched to a gene. The CDR3 is CASKRDREETGELFF. The CDR3 bases are TGTGCCAGCAAAAGGGACAGGGAGGAAACCGGGGAGCTGTTTTTT.

The table lists this clonotype with many counts. This chain connects TRBV29-1 to TRBJ2-3; D may match TRBD1 or TRBD2 (5 bases each). V lost 4 bases and J lost 1, with 9 bases in between. Germline values: CDR1 SQVTM, CDR2 ANQGSEA. The CDR3 runs 13 residues. CDR3 protein: CSVAGGGTDTQYF. CDR3 nucleotides: TGCAGCGTTGCTGGGGGAGGCACAGATACGCAGTATTTT.

This clonotype was detected a few times. The chain links TRBV18 to TRBJ2-7, with 9 bases aligning to TRBD1. CDR3 length equals 14 residues. Germline assignment: CDR1 KGHSH and CDR2 LQKENI. The junction had 7 bases not matched to a gene; V was cut back by 6 bases and J by 4 bases. CDR3 nucleotides: TGTGCCAGCTCCCAGACCGGGACAGGGTACGAGCAGTACTTC. The encoded protein is CASSQTGTGYEQYF.

This clonotype was counted only a few times. The chain recombines TRBV11-2 with TRBJ2-7; no reliable D call. The germline CDR1 and CDR2 sequences are SGHAT and FQNNGV. The CDR3 runs to 14 residues. Trimming took off 5 bases at V and 0 bases at J, with 11 bases between the two ends. The CDR3 region is CASSTRSGSYEQYF. The CDR3 DNA reads TGTGCCAGCAGCACCCGGTCCGGCTCCTACGAGCAGTACTTC.

CDR3 amino acids: CAWSDLTTDYGYTF. The DNA for the CDR3 is TGTGCCTGGAGTGACCTTACGACGGACTATGGCTACACCTTC. V is TRBV30 and J is TRBJ1-2, with D unclear. V was trimmed by 1 base and J by 3 bases, leaving 12 bases between them. The CDR3 runs 14 residues. Germline CDR1 GTSNPN, CDR2 SVGIG (reference sequence).